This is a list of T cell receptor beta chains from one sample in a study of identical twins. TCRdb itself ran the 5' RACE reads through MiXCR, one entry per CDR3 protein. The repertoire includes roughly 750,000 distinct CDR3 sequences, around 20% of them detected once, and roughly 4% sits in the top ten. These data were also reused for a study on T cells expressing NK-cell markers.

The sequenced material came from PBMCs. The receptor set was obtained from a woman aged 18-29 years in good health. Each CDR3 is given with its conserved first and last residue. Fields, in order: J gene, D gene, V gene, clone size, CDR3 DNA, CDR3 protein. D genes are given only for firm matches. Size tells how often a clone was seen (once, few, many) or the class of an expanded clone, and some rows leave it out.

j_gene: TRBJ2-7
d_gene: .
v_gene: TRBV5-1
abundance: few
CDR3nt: TGCGCCAGCAGCTTGGACAGGGATGCCTACGAGCAGTACTTC
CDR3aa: CASSLDRDAYEQYF

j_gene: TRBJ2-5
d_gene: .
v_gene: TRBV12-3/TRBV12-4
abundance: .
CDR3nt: TGTGCCAGCAGTTTCGGGGAAGAGACCCAGTACTTC
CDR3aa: CASSFGEETQYF

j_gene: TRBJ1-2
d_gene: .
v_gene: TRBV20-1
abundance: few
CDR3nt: TGCAGAGGTGAACAGGGAATCGGCTACACCTTC
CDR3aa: CRGEQGIGYTF

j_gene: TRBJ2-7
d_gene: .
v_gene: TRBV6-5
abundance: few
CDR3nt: TGTGCCAGCAGTTACGTGGGGGCTCGCGAGCAGTACTTC
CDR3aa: CASSYVGAREQYF

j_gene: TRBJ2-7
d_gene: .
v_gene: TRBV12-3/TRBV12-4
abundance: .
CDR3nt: TGTGCCAGCAGTTTTTGGGGGAGCGAGCAGTACTTC
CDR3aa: CASSFWGSEQYF

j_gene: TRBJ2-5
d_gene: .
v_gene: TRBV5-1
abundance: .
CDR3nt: TGCGCCAGCCAGGTACAGGGTCAAGAGACCCAGTACTTC
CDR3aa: CASQVQGQETQYF

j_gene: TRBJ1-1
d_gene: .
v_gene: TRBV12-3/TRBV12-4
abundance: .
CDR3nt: TGTGCCAGCAGTCCTCCCGACAGGCCGAACACTGAAGCTTTCTTT
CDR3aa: CASSPPDRPNTEAFF

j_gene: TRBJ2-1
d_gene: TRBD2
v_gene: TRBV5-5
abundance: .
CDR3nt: TGTGCCAGCAGCTTGGGGCTAGCGGGGGGGTTGAATGAGCAGTTCTTC
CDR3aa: CASSLGLAGGLNEQFF

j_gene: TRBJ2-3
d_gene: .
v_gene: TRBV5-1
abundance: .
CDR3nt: TGCGCCAGCAGCTCTACCCATACGCAGTATTTT
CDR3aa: CASSSTHTQYF

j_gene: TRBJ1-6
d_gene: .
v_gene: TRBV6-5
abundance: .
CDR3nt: TGTGCCAGCAGTTACTCCGGCAGCGGCGGGGGCGTCTCACCCCTCCACTTT
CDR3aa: CASSYSGSGGGVSPLHF

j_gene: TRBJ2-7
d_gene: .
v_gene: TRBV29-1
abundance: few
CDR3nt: TGCAGCGTCCAACGGGGACACTCGAGCTCCTACGAGCAGTACTTC
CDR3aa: CSVQRGHSSSYEQYF

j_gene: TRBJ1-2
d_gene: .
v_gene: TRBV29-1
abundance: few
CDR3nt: TGCAGCGTTGAAGAAGGGAGGGGTTATGGCTACACCTTC
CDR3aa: CSVEEGRGYGYTF

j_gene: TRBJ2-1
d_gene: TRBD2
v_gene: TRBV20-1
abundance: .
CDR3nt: TGCAGTGCTCCCCCCTCGGCGGGGGGCTCCTACAATGAGCAGTTCTTC
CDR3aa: CSAPPSAGGSYNEQFF

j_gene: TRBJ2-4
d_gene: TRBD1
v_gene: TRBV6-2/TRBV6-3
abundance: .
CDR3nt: TGTGCCAGCAGTCAACCAGGGGGAGCCAAAAACATTCAGTACTTC
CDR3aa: CASSQPGGAKNIQYF

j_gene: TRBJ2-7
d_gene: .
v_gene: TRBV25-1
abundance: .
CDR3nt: TGTGCCAGCAGTGCACCCTATAGGTACGAGCAGTACTTC
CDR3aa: CASSAPYRYEQYF